A single sample gave rise to the 6 T cell receptor beta chains below, sequenced in a study of metastatic and nonmetastatic thyroid tumors. No treatment of any kind had been given to any patient before thyroid surgery. Through MiXCR, TCRdb re-clonotyped the PCR reads. The sample yields about 18,000 clones, more than 30% seen once. Sequencing was done on a sample of tumor tissue. The source of these receptors is a male donor with papillary thyroid cancer or a benign thyroid nodule (not recorded which). Some clones in this sample may be carry-over from other donors' samples.

Points on this clone: One end of the junction varies from germline; a read error may be responsible. V is TRBV20-1 and J is TRBJ2-3; tentatively, D is TRBD2 (6 bases). There are 13 residues in the CDR3. The germline V gene encodes CDR1 DFQATT and CDR2 SNEGSKA (reference sequence). The CDR3 protein is CSARGGGEDTQYF. The CDR3 DNA is TGCAGTGCTAGGGGGGGAGGTGAGGATACTCAGTATTTT.

In this sample, this clone is medium-sized. The chain is built from TRBV4-2 and TRBJ2-7, with 9 bases matching TRBD2. The CDR3 is 15 residues long. With V trimmed by 1 base and J by 3 bases, 4 bases remained unmatched. The germline V gene has CDR1 LGHNA and CDR2 YNFKEQ. CDR3: CASSQGLAGYYEQYF. The CDR3 coding sequence is TGTGCCAGCAGCCAAGGGCTAGCGGGATACTACGAGCAGTACTTC.

The V call is TRBV2, the J call TRBJ1-2; 10 positions agree with TRBD1. Germline V lookup: CDR1 SNHLY, CDR2 FYNNEI. V shed 8 bases, J shed 7 bases, and the junction held 22 bases outside the gene matches. CDR3 length equals 18 residues. The CDR3 here is CASRPGLGTGVADVGYTF. In DNA form, the CDR3 reads TGTGCCAGCCGCCCGGGTCTAGGGACAGGGGTCGCGGATGTTGGCTACACCTTC.

This clone appeared many times. This rearrangement joins TRBV20-1 to TRBJ1-4; TRBD1 matches at 10 bases. CDR1 is DFQATT and CDR2 is SNEGSKA in the germline V gene (reference sequence). CDR3 length: 15 amino acids. The V segment lost 1 base and the J segment 6 bases; nucleotides outside the gene matches: 5. The CDR3 sequence: CSARAWGQGYEKLFF. The CDR3 DNA sequence: TGCAGTGCTAGAGCCTGGGGACAGGGGTATGAAAAACTGTTTTTT.

A word on this clone: This is likely a read error, given that the CDR3 carries no conserved phenylalanine or tryptophan at its end. The chain links TRBV10-3 to TRBJ2-1, with D perhaps TRBD1 (6 bases). Germline CDR1 is ENHRY and CDR2 is SYGVKD. This CDR3 is built from 13 residues. Trimming removed 2 bases from V and 13 bases from J, with 15 bases in between. In DNA form, the CDR3 reads TGTGCCATCAGTGAGGAACCAGGGGAGAACCAGTTCTAC. As protein: CAISEEPGENQFY.

The rearrangement links TRBV3-1 to TRBJ2-2; D gene ambiguous. CDR1 LGHDT and CDR2 YNNKEL come from the germline V gene (reference sequence). V lost 3 bases and J 2 bases, leaving 7 bases between the germline ends. The CDR3 spans 14 residues. The CDR3 DNA reads as TGTGCCAGCAGCCAGAGACAAAACACCGGGGAGCTGTTTTTT. Translated, it gives CASSQRQNTGELFF.